The 10 T cell receptor beta chains below all came from one sample that was sequenced in a study of blood T cell repertoires in COVID-19. Method: immunoSEQ multiplex PCR; TCRdb's copy keeps in-frame clones and lacks some. The data contain some 390,000 clones, 85% to 90% of them singletons. Sequenced input: PBMCs or T cells enriched from blood (not recorded which). The receptors stem from a woman between 25 and 40 years old who had recovered from COVID-19.

The chain joins TRBV6-5 to TRBJ1-5, with D possibly being TRBD1 (5 bases). This CDR3 is 15 amino acids long. The germline V gene has CDR1 MNHEY and CDR2 SVGAGI. V lost 2 bases, J lost 4 bases, and 12 bases lay in between. This chain's CDR3 is CASSYTAGINQPQHF. CDR3 sequence (DNA): TGTGCCAGCAGTTACACGGCAGGGATTAATCAGCCCCAGCATTTT.

V is TRBV30 and J is TRBJ1-2; D possibly corresponds to TRBD1 (6 bases). CDR1 is GTSNPN, CDR2 SVGIG, per germline (reference sequence). The CDR3 covers 13 residues. The ends were cut back, 6 bases at V and 3 bases at J, with 14 bases in the middle. The CDR3, as DNA: TGTGCCTGCGTCTCAGGGGCCTACTATGGCTACACCTTC. Its protein product is CACVSGAYYGYTF.

This clone was seen just once. The rearrangement links TRBV7-6 to TRBJ2-7; a weak D match, TRBD1 (5 bases). This CDR3 is built from 15 residues. The V gene's germline CDR1 is SGHVS and CDR2 FNYEAQ. V dropped 4 bases and J dropped 1 base, with 14 bases sitting between them. The CDR3 sequence: CASSSFAPGSYEQYF. CDR3 DNA: TGTGCCAGCAGCTCGTTCGCCCCAGGGTCCTACGAGCAGTACTTC.

V gene TRBV11-2 combines with J gene TRBJ1-1; TRBD1 matches at 10 bases. This CDR3 spans 15 amino acids. The V gene end was trimmed by 2 bases and the J gene end by 6 bases; junction bases not matched to a gene: 6. Germline CDR1 and CDR2: SGHAT and FQNNGV. CDR3: CASSLHGTGDAEAFF. Here the CDR3 DNA reads TGTGCCAGCAGCTTACATGGGACAGGGGACGCTGAAGCTTTCTTT.

This clone appeared a few times. This chain connects TRBV6-4 to TRBJ2-2, with D possibly being TRBD2 (5 bases). Germline CDR1 is MRHNA and CDR2 is SNTAGT. V was clipped by 0 bases and J by 7 bases, with 9 bases between them. The length of the CDR3 is 14 residues. The CDR3 spells CASSDSPTSGELFF. CDR3 nucleotide sequence: TGTGCCAGCAGTGACTCGCCTACTAGCGGGGAGCTGTTTTTT.

The CDR3: CASSFVSGGDEQFF. The DNA for the CDR3 is TGCGCCAGCAGCTTTGTTAGCGGGGGGGATGAGCAGTTCTTC. The chain has TRBV5-1 and TRBJ2-1; 11 bases match TRBD2. The CDR3 runs 14 residues. V gave up 2 bases and J gave up 8 bases; unmatched junction bases: 3. The germline gives CDR1 SGHRS, CDR2 YFSETQ.

This clone was counted once. The J gene is TRBJ1-1, the V gene TRBV29-1; a weak D match, TRBD1 (6 bases). V dropped 5 bases and J dropped 10 bases, with 14 bases sitting between them. The CDR3 totals 11 residues. Germline values: CDR1 SQVTM, CDR2 ANQGSEA. DNA of the CDR3: TGCAGCGTTTCAGGGGAGTCCGGAGCTTTCTTT. This translates into CSVSGESGAFF.

The CDR3 loop reads CASSLLASTDTQYF. For the CDR3, the DNA is TGTGCCAGCAGTTTACTAGCGAGCACAGATACGCAGTATTTT. The chain carries TRBV28 and TRBJ2-3; D possibly corresponds to TRBD2 (6 bases). Deletions cut 2 bases from V and 0 bases from J, with 6 bases between. Germline CDR1 and CDR2: MDHEN and SYDVKM. The CDR3 has 14 residues.

Details on this clone: The junction shows a germline mismatch at one end, possibly a read error. The J gene is TRBJ1-1, the V gene TRBV30; D not certain. The V gene's germline CDR1 is GTSNPN and CDR2 SVGIG (reference sequence). This CDR3 is built from 14 residues. The chain's CDR3 is CAWGVGNPNTEAFF. DNA for the CDR3: TGTGCCTGGGGTGTGGGCAACCCGAACACTGAAGCTTTCTTT.

This clone has just a few counts. The gene calls are TRBV19 and TRBJ1-2; possible D gene TRBD1, 6 bases. The CDR3 contains 15 residues. The germline V and J ends were trimmed by 5 bases and 1 base, with 14 bases remaining between them. The germline V gene encodes CDR1 LNHDA and CDR2 SQIVND (reference sequence). The CDR3 spells CASSFRQAYNYGYTF. The CDR3 DNA reads TGTGCCAGTAGTTTCAGACAGGCCTATAACTATGGCTACACCTTC.